This TCR beta chain was recovered during a study of T cell responses to AZD1222 COVID-19 vaccine. The study, taken as a whole, reports: Baseline seropositivity characterized only a handful of AZD1222 recipients. Females made up more of the donors, who were largely white British, and clonal diversity may have come out too low.

Only in-frame clones appear in the TCRdb table, and some are missing; sequencing was by immunoSEQ multiplex PCR. The sample lists over 100,000 clones; more than 70% were seen once. The CDR3 length is 16 residues. Germline assignment: CDR1 SGHDN and CDR2 FVKESK. V shed 0 bases and J shed 2 bases, with 13 bases lying between them. This clone was seen just once. What it binds is not known. The TCR comes from an adult who received the AZD1222 COVID-19 vaccine. The chain has TRBV14 and TRBJ1-1; D remains ambiguous. The source material was peripheral blood, sampled 28 days after the second AZD1222 dose. For the CDR3, the DNA is TGTGCCAGCAGCCAAGATTTAGGAACGGTCAACACTGAAGCTTTCTTT. Amino acid sequence: CASSQDLGTVNTEAFF.